What follows is one T cell receptor beta chain and its context. This clonotype was seen many times. It lacks a known antigen. No clone much larger than this one lies a single base away; base qualities are absent. CDR1 and CDR2 are drawn from the germline V gene: MGHDK, SYGVNS. The CDR3 sequence holds 12 residues, the cysteine and phenylalanine included. The CDR3 DNA has 36 bases and is translated from base 1. The V and J ends are trimmed by 7 bases and 2 bases, leaving 6 bases between them. This record comes from a study (dated by TCRdb to between 2015 and 2017). With regard to the full study: Whether tumor-infiltrating Tregs in breast cancer are recruited from blood Tregs or converted in situ from other CD4+ T cell subsets was tested. What the authors observed across the whole study: The greatest overlap of tumor-infiltrating Treg TCR alpha and beta sequences was with tumor naive CD4+ T cells, followed next by blood naive CD4+ T cells. In terms of TCR gene usage, tumor memory CD4+ T cells clustered together with blood and lymph node memory CD4+ cells, as well as with lymph node naive CD4+ cells. The validation in the larger cohort was limited to a single TCR beta V-J rearrangement instead of whole repertoires.

Full-length TCR variable regions were amplified by 5' RACE PCR with constant-region reverse primers, and semi-nested PCR with Nested Universal Primer A was subsequently performed. Using the ReliaPrep RNA Cell Miniprep System, total RNA was extracted, and the SMARTer RACE 5'/3' Kit was then used to reverse transcribe the RNA into 5'RACE-ready cDNA. Full-length TCR alpha and beta libraries were barcoded with multiplex adaptors and sequenced on an Illumina MiSeq. The original pipeline was this. Sequencing data were pooled across the five patients for each of nine subset-tissue groups and compared by unsupervised clustering of TCR gene usage. The Morisita-Horn index was used to calculate repertoire similarity, with shared sequences weighted by how much each contributed to each repertoire. In TCRdb, the public reads were trimmed at Q25 with fastp and aligned with MiXCR, with productive beta chains retained. When rows share a CDR3 protein, they turn into one entry using the most common DNA and genes. In this record, the V and J calls reflect TCRdb's handling and not the investigators' own analysis. Within this sample are approximately 40,000 distinct CDR3 sequences, with 30% of them counted one time only. Approximately 4.1% of the sample goes to the ten largest clones.

CD4+CD45RO+CD25- cells were isolated as memory CD4+ T cells. Tregs, naive and memory CD4+ T cells from tumor, blood and ipsilateral draining lymph nodes of roughly 5 breast cancer patients underwent full-length TCR alpha and beta sequencing. Tumor tissue and lymph nodes from ipsilateral axillary dissection were perfused with PBS, minced and digested with collagenase I and hyaluronidase. FACS confirmed that the sorted cell populations were more than 90% pure. This clonotype was sampled from a female donor with breast cancer. The receptor chain draws on TRBV25-1 and TRBJ1-5; the D gene is unclear. Sample: tumor-infiltrating memory CD4+ T cells sorted from the breast tumor. This sample's cell subset or site label indicates: memory CD4+ T cells, CD4+CD45RO+CD25-. CDR3 sequence: CASKQGNQPQHF. The DNA reads TGTGCCAGCAAGCAGGGCAATCAGCCCCAGCATTTT.